Presented here are 16 T cell receptor beta chains from one specimen sequenced in a study of Graves' ophthalmopathy and Graves' hyperthyroidism. RNA transcripts were the source from which TCR beta CDR3 regions were amplified. RT-PCR in the first round used HTBI primers; a second-round multiplex PCR followed. MiXCR, applied by TCRdb to the multiplex PCR reads, yields one record per CDR3 protein. In the table there are roughly 610,000 distinct CDR3 sequences, about 24% of which are singletons. Sequencing was done on a sample of peripheral blood. The source is a woman between 18 and 29 years old with stable Graves' hyperthyroidism. Some clones in this sample may be carry-over from other donors' samples.

This clonotype has a count of ten or more. This rearrangement joins TRBV20-1 to TRBJ2-5; D unresolved. V lost 2 bases and J lost 5, with 18 bases in between. Per the germline V gene, CDR1 is DFQATT and CDR2 is SNEGSKA (reference sequence). The CDR3 has 15 residues. The CDR3 DNA is TGCAGTGCTAGACCCCCGGAAGGGCCATGGGAGACCCAGTACTTC. Protein product: CSARPPEGPWETQYF.

The chain carries TRBV20-1 and TRBJ1-6; 7 bases agree with TRBD1. Losses at the gene ends were 0 bases for V and 4 bases for J; bases not matched to a gene: 15. The CDR3 totals 19 residues. Germline-derived CDR1 and CDR2 are DFQATT and SNEGSKA (reference sequence). The CDR3 DNA sequence: TGCAGTGCTAGAGATCTAAACCAGGGGACAGTGATTTATAATTCACCCCTCCACTTT. This codes for CSARDLNQGTVIYNSPLHF.

The gene calls are TRBV7-2 and TRBJ2-7, with unresolved D. The CDR3 contains 14 residues. CDR1 and CDR2 (germline): SGHTA, FQGNSA. Trimming pared 0 bases from V and 1 base from J, leaving 7 bases between. The CDR3 sequence is CASSLAAKSYEQYF. DNA of the CDR3: TGTGCCAGCAGCTTAGCGGCCAAATCCTACGAGCAGTACTTC.

The chain couples TRBV6-1 to TRBJ2-7, with 8 bases fitting TRBD1. The CDR3 runs 16 residues. V was clipped by 5 bases and J by 3 bases; unmatched bases: 12. The germline V gene has CDR1 MNHNS and CDR2 SASEGT. CDR3 DNA sequence: TGTGCCAGCAGTATCACTGCAGGGGGCGCGAGCTACGAGCAGTACTTC. This sequence encodes CASSITAGGASYEQYF.

V gene TRBV28 combines with J gene TRBJ1-6, with a weak D call TRBD1 (5 bases). The germline gives CDR1 MDHEN, CDR2 SYDVKM. Trimming took 2 bases from V and 7 from J, leaving 21 bases between them. The CDR3 totals 18 residues. Written as DNA, the CDR3 is TGTGCCAGCAGTTTAGAGACGGGACGGCCGACGGAGAATTCACCCCTCCACTTT. Protein sequence: CASSLETGRPTENSPLHF.

This sequence joins TRBV14 and TRBJ1-1; D is unclear. Between the trimmed V and J ends, which lost 2 bases and 4 bases, there was a span of 14 bases. The CDR3 totals 15 residues. The germline V gene has CDR1 SGHDN and CDR2 FVKESK. Here the CDR3 reads CASSQLGGIITEAFF. The CDR3 DNA follows: TGTGCCAGCAGCCAACTCGGTGGAATAATCACTGAAGCTTTCTTT.

The chain recombines TRBV7-2 with TRBJ1-1; perhaps TRBD1 as D (5 bases). Germline loops: CDR1 SGHTA, CDR2 FQGNSA. There are 14 residues in the CDR3. Deletions cut 5 bases from V and 4 bases from J, with 14 bases between. CDR3 sequence (DNA): TGTGCCAGCAGCAGCCGACAGAGGAGCACTGAAGCTTTCTTT. This codes for CASSSRQRSTEAFF.

This clonotype was detected many times. This chain uses TRBV29-1 with TRBJ1-1, with a possible D match to TRBD1 (5 bases). The V and J ends lost 3 bases and 0 bases respectively, with 8 bases between them. In germline, CDR1 is SQVTM, CDR2 ANQGSEA. The length of the CDR3 is 13 residues. The CDR3 coding sequence is TGCAGCGTTGAGGGCAGGGTGAACACTGAAGCTTTCTTT. Amino acids: CSVEGRVNTEAFF.

The table lists this clonotype with many counts. The chain carries TRBV4-1 and TRBJ1-1; 9 bases are shared with TRBD1. Germline V gene lookup returns CDR1 MGHRA and CDR2 YSYEKL. Trimming cost V 3 bases and J 7 bases; bases outside gene matches: 6. The CDR3 sequence is 14 residues long. CDR3 nucleotide sequence: TGCGCCAGCAGCCACTTAACAGGGGGCGGTGAAGCTTTCTTT. Translation: CASSHLTGGGEAFF.

This rearrangement joins TRBV11-1 to TRBJ1-5; D possibly corresponds to TRBD1 (6 bases). This CDR3 region has 18 residues. Looked up from germline, CDR1 is SGHAT and CDR2 is FQDESV (reference sequence). V lost 1 base, J lost 7 bases, and 23 bases lay in between. CDR3 nucleotide sequence: TGTGCCAGCAGCTTAGTCCAAATACAGGGAGCAAACAAACAGCCCCAGCATTTT. Translating gives CASSLVQIQGANKQPQHF.

This clonotype was counted at least ten times. V gene TRBV29-1 combines with J gene TRBJ1-2; D gene ambiguous. The germline V and J ends were trimmed by 4 bases and 1 base, with 13 bases remaining between them. Germline CDR1 and CDR2: SQVTM and ANQGSEA. The CDR3 consists of 14 residues. CDR3 region: CSVAIQGFNYGYTF. The CDR3 coding sequence is TGCAGCGTTGCGATCCAAGGTTTTAACTATGGCTACACCTTC.

V and J are TRBV28 and TRBJ2-7; TRBD2 agrees at 11 bases. This CDR3 is built from 18 residues. V shed 3 bases, J shed 2 bases, and the junction held 12 bases outside the gene matches. CDR1 and CDR2 from the germline V gene are MDHEN and SYDVKM. CDR3 DNA: TGTGCCAGCAGTTTCCAAATTCGACTAGCGGGGCAGACCTACGAGCAGTACTTC. Amino acid sequence: CASSFQIRLAGQTYEQYF.

This clonotype was recorded a few times. The CDR3 nucleotides read TGCGCCAGCGGCAGTGGGGGTGTCGGCGAGCAGTACTTC. Its translation: CASGSGGVGEQYF. The chain carries TRBV4-1 and TRBJ2-7; D may be TRBD1 or TRBD2 (5 bases each). Per the germline V gene, CDR1 is MGHRA and CDR2 is YSYEKL. Between the trimmed V and J ends, which lost 8 bases and 6 bases, there was a span of 17 bases. This CDR3 contains 13 residues.

This clonotype was observed at least ten times. The V and J genes are TRBV7-9 and TRBJ2-7, with unresolved D. V was clipped by 2 bases and J by 1 base, with 9 bases between them. Per germline, CDR1 SEHNR and CDR2 FQNEAQ (reference sequence). This CDR3 comprises 14 residues. The CDR3 bases are TGTGCCAGCAGCTTACCGGCCAATTCCTACGAGCAGTACTTC. Amino acids: CASSLPANSYEQYF.

This clonotype was observed many times. The chain couples TRBV5-1 to TRBJ1-1; D may be TRBD1 (6 bases). V shed 2 bases and J shed 4 bases, with 15 bases lying between them. Germline V gene lookup returns CDR1 SGHRS and CDR2 YFSETQ. The CDR3 is 15 amino acids. CDR3 amino acids: CASSLTGMVGTEAFF. The CDR3 DNA is TGCGCCAGCAGCTTAACAGGGATGGTAGGCACTGAAGCTTTCTTT.

This clonotype appeared many times. The chain joins TRBV30 to TRBJ1-5; D is perhaps TRBD1 (5 bases). CDR3 length: 15 amino acids. Germline CDR1 GTSNPN, CDR2 SVGIG (reference sequence). V shed 2 bases and J shed 4 bases, with 15 bases lying between them. The CDR3 nucleotides read TGTGCCTGGAGTACCCGGGGGTCAGCGAATCAGCCCCAGCATTTT. It specifies CAWSTRGSANQPQHF.